This T cell receptor beta chain was captured by sequencing in a study of human T cells and chemical hapten exposure. Study-wide context: Small discrepancies in pooled library volume mainly accounted for the varying TCR yields per sample. General study points: Controls formed significantly fewer large CDR3 similarity clusters than expanded TCRs did.

In its sample, this clonotype was seen a few times. The antigen remains undetermined. There are 15 residues in the CDR3. Germline assignment: CDR1 PRHDT and CDR2 FYEKMQ (reference sequence). J gave up 7 bases and V 3 bases, and 5 bases lay outside the gene matches. Stated time point: patch test 3, about 24 weeks after DPC sensitization. The treatment denotes: therapeutic diphenylcyclopropenone sensitization with weekly scalp DPC. Via MiXCR, TCRdb re-called the RACE reads, giving one row per CDR3 protein. The sample holds around 130,000 distinct CDR3 sequences, over 9% seen once. This sequence originates from a woman in her forties or fifties with alopecia areata. Some clones in this sample may be carry-over from other donors' samples. The J gene is TRBJ1-5, the V gene TRBV13; 11 nucleotides align to TRBD1. The sequences come from whole blood, collected in connection with sensitization to the hapten diphenylcyclopropenone (DPC). CDR3: CASSFGGQGAQPQHF. The CDR3 coding sequence is TGTGCCAGCAGCTTCGGCGGACAGGGGGCGCAGCCCCAGCATTTT. The full variable domain, rest sourced from reference TRBV13 and TRBJ1-5, is AAGVIQSPRHLIKEKRETATLKCYPIPRHDTVYWYQQGPGQDPQFLISFYEKMQSDKGSIPDRFSAQQFSDYHSELNMSSLELGDSALYFCASSFGGQGAQPQHFGDGTRLSIL.